These 28 T cell receptor beta chains came from one sample sequenced in a study of blood T cell repertoires in COVID-19. The repertoire was sequenced with immunoSEQ multiplex PCR; TCRdb's copy has only in-frame clones and lacks some. The sample carries over 200,000 clones, 80% to 85% recorded once. The sequenced sample was peripheral blood. Receptors were obtained from a human donor in a cohort sampled during active COVID-19.

The rearrangement joins TRBV29-1 to TRBJ1-3; no clear D. The germline V gene has CDR1 SQVTM and CDR2 ANQGSEA. This CDR3 is built from 12 residues. The V gene lost 5 bases and the J gene lost 0 bases, with 5 bases spanning the gap. CDR3 DNA sequence: TGCAGCGTTCGCGTCTCTGGAAACACCATATATTTT. Translating it yields CSVRVSGNTIYF.

The chain has TRBV11-2 and TRBJ2-7, with 8 bases lining up with TRBD1. Germline V gives CDR1 SGHAT, CDR2 FQNNGV. The CDR3 runs to 13 residues. With 3 bases clipped from V and 3 bases from J, the junction kept 1 base outside the gene matches. The chain's CDR3 is CASSLDRDYEQYF. DNA of the CDR3: TGTGCCAGCAGCTTGGACAGGGACTACGAGCAGTACTTC.

This rearrangement joins TRBV5-6 to TRBJ2-7, with 8 bases aligning to TRBD2. J lost 2 bases, V lost 5 bases, and 12 bases had no gene match. The CDR3 has 16 residues. From germline, CDR1 is SGHDT and CDR2 YYEEEE. CDR3 DNA sequence: TGTGCCAGCAGTCAAACTCTAGCGGGTTACACCTACGAGCAGTACTTC. It translates to CASSQTLAGYTYEQYF. The variable domain in full, with the rest retrieved from reference TRBV5-6 and TRBJ2-7, is DAGVTQSPTHLIKTRGQQVTLRCSPKSGHDTVSWYQQALGQGPQFIFQYYEEEERQRGNFPDRFSGHQFPNYSSELNVNALLLGDSALYLCASSQTLAGYTYEQYFGPGTRLTVT.

This clone appeared a few times. The chain links TRBV9 to TRBJ2-1; TRBD2 agrees at 10 bases. Germline V gene data show CDR1 as SGDLS and CDR2 as YYNGEE. The CDR3 totals 15 residues. Unmatched junction bases numbered 6, after V lost 0 bases and J lost 9 bases. CDR3 in DNA: TGTGCCAGCAGCGTAGTAGCTAGCGGGAGCGGTGAGCAGTTCTTC. Protein product: CASSVVASGSGEQFF.

The V call is TRBV20-1, the J call TRBJ2-7; tentative D call: TRBD1 (5 bases). The CDR3 is made up of 13 amino acids. V gave up 3 bases and J gave up 4 bases, with 13 bases separating them. Germline CDR1 is DFQATT and CDR2 is SNEGSKA (reference sequence). The CDR3 here is CSASPGHIYEQYF. The CDR3 DNA reads as TGCAGTGCTAGTCCCGGACACATATACGAGCAGTACTTC.

The chain joins TRBV10-3 to TRBJ2-7; 8 bases are shared with TRBD1. The CDR3 runs 12 residues. Germline assignment: CDR1 ENHRY and CDR2 SYGVKD. Trimming at V came to 5 bases and at J to 7 bases, leaving 4 bases not matched to a gene. CDR3 DNA: TGTGCCATCAGTTGGACAGGGCGGGAGCAGTACTTC. Translated, it gives CAISWTGREQYF.

The chain couples TRBV19 to TRBJ1-2; 7 positions match TRBD1. V was pared by 4 bases and J by 2 bases, with 10 bases of the junction left unmatched. Germline V gene lookup returns CDR1 LNHDA and CDR2 SQIVND (reference sequence). This CDR3 comprises 16 residues. The CDR3 DNA follows: TGTGCCAGTAGTACCCGGGGACAGAACAAAAACTATGGCTACACCTTC. As protein: CASSTRGQNKNYGYTF.

J is TRBJ1-6 and V is TRBV7-2; D is uncertain. Germline-derived CDR1 and CDR2 are SGHTA and FQGNSA. Trimming cost V 2 bases and J 9 bases, with 11 bases left between them. This CDR3 comprises 14 residues. The CDR3: CASSLSPGVSPLHF. CDR3 nucleotides: TGTGCCAGCAGCTTATCCCCCGGGGTTTCACCCCTCCACTTT.

Ten or more counts support this clone. The J gene is TRBJ2-1, the V gene TRBV6-2 or TRBV6-3, with D perhaps TRBD1 (6 bases). Germline CDR1 and CDR2: MNHEY and SVGEGT. V lost 0 bases and J 6 bases, leaving 9 bases between the germline ends. This CDR3 has 14 amino acids. In DNA form, the CDR3 reads TGTGCCAGCAGTTACTCAGGCAGGGGCAATGAGCAGTTCTTC. Translating it yields CASSYSGRGNEQFF.

The chain joins TRBV6-5 to TRBJ1-2; TRBD1 aligns across 8 bases. CDR3 length: 13 residues. Trimming cost V 6 bases and J 5 bases; bases outside gene matches: 5. Germline loops: CDR1 MNHEY, CDR2 SVGAGI. CDR3 bases: TGTGCCAGCAGCCGGACAGGGACTTATGGCTACACCTTC. Its protein is CASSRTGTYGYTF.

In this sample, this clone turned up once. This chain links TRBV9 with TRBJ2-3; a weak D match, TRBD1 (5 bases). V was trimmed by 2 bases and J by 2 bases, leaving 9 bases between them. Per germline, CDR1 SGDLS and CDR2 YYNGEE. This CDR3 spans 14 amino acids. CDR3 in DNA: TGTGCCAGCAGCGTGGTGGGGCCCACAGATACGCAGTATTTT. Protein: CASSVVGPTDTQYF.

The CDR3 sequence: CASSMGQREGYTF. The CDR3 DNA reads TGTGCCAGCTCAATGGGACAGAGAGAAGGCTACACCTTC. This chain uses TRBV18 with TRBJ1-2; 7 bases are a match to TRBD1. The CDR3 length is 13 residues. Germline-derived CDR1 and CDR2 are KGHSH and LQKENI. V shed 5 bases and J 8 bases; nucleotides not matched to a gene: 8.

This sequence joins TRBV5-4 and TRBJ2-5; the D is unclear. V lost 4 bases and J 1 base, leaving 11 bases between the germline ends. This CDR3 is 14 amino acids long. Germline assignment: CDR1 SGHNT and CDR2 YYREEE (reference sequence). CDR3: CASSPIPGQETQYF. The CDR3, as DNA: TGTGCCAGCAGCCCCATCCCGGGCCAAGAGACCCAGTACTTC.

The chain links TRBV7-2 to TRBJ1-2, with a weak D call TRBD1 (5 bases). CDR1 is SGHTA and CDR2 is FQGNSA in the germline V gene. V was pared by 1 base and J by 4 bases, with 13 bases between. CDR3 length: 15 amino acids. CDR3 DNA: TGTGCCAGCAGCTTAGGAGGAGGGGACCGCTATGGCTACACCTTC. It specifies CASSLGGGDRYGYTF.

Of note for this clone: This sequence may be a read error, since a much larger clone differs from it by one base. This chain uses TRBV12-3 or TRBV12-4 with TRBJ1-1, with unresolved D. The CDR3 has 13 amino acids. V dropped 1 base and J dropped 1 base, with 4 bases sitting between them. CDR3: CASSLGQNTEAFF. CDR3 coding DNA: TGTGCCAGCAGTTTAGGACAGAACACTGAAGCTTTCTTT.

The gene calls are TRBV28 and TRBJ1-1; D may be TRBD1 (5 bases). This CDR3 spans 15 amino acids. V was shortened by 5 bases and J by 3 bases, with 16 bases between the two germline ends. Germline V lookup: CDR1 MDHEN, CDR2 SYDVKM. CDR3: CASSAPGFGDTEAFF. The CDR3 nucleotides read TGTGCCAGCAGTGCTCCAGGGTTTGGGGACACTGAAGCTTTCTTT.

This chain uses TRBV6-2 or TRBV6-3 with TRBJ1-1; D is ambiguous. The V gene lost 2 bases and the J gene lost 3 bases, with 7 bases spanning the gap. This CDR3 spans 13 amino acids. CDR1 is MNHEY and CDR2 is SVGEGT in the germline V gene. CDR3 coding DNA: TGTGCCAGCAGTTACGTGTACTACACTGAAGCTTTCTTT. Encoded protein: CASSYVYYTEAFF.

The CDR3 DNA reads TGTGCCAGCAGCTTCGAAGGGGTTAACACCGGGGAGCTGTTTTTT. It translates to CASSFEGVNTGELFF. The chain combines TRBV7-2 with TRBJ2-2, with D perhaps TRBD1 (5 bases). The germline V and J ends were trimmed by 3 bases and 2 bases, with 10 bases remaining between them. The CDR3 is 15 residues long. Germline V gene data show CDR1 as SGHTA and CDR2 as FQGNSA.

V is TRBV5-4 and J is TRBJ1-2; TRBD1 aligns across 11 bases. V was pared by 4 bases and J by 8 bases, with 7 bases of the junction left unmatched. There are 14 residues in the CDR3. Germline lookup yields CDR1 SGHNT and CDR2 YYREEE (reference sequence). In DNA, the CDR3 is TGTGCCAGCAGCACGGACAGGGGGCGCTACGGCTACACCTTC. Protein: CASSTDRGRYGYTF.

The chain is built from TRBV7-9 and TRBJ1-5; 9 bases agree with TRBD1. This CDR3 comprises 15 residues. Germline V lookup: CDR1 SEHNR, CDR2 FQNEAQ (reference sequence). The J segment lost 0 bases and the V segment lost 4 bases, leaving 1 base of the junction unmatched. The CDR3 is CASSWTGDSNQPQHF. In nucleotides, the CDR3 is TGTGCCAGCAGCTGGACAGGGGATAGCAATCAGCCCCAGCATTTT.

The chain links TRBV4-3 to TRBJ2-1, with D possibly matching TRBD2 (5 bases). Trimming cost V 0 bases and J 3 bases, with 9 bases left between them. CDR1 and CDR2 from the germline V gene are LGHNA and YSLEER. There are 15 residues in the CDR3. The CDR3 spells CASSQDGLYYNEQFF. CDR3 nucleotides: TGCGCCAGCAGCCAAGATGGACTCTACTACAATGAGCAGTTCTTC.

The chain couples TRBV7-3 to TRBJ2-1; 10 bases are a match to TRBD2. Germline V lookup: CDR1 SGHTA, CDR2 FQGTGA. The CDR3 sequence is 17 residues long. With 2 bases clipped from V and 8 bases from J, the junction kept 12 bases outside the gene matches. The DNA of the CDR3 is TGTGCCAGCAGCTTAGGGTTACTAGCGGGAAAGACAGATGAGCAGTTCTTC. Translated, it gives CASSLGLLAGKTDEQFF.

The chain couples TRBV28 to TRBJ2-5; the D gene is possibly TRBD1 (7 bases). V was clipped by 5 bases and J by 5 bases, with 21 bases between them. The CDR3 covers 16 residues. Germline CDR1 reads MDHEN; CDR2 reads SYDVKM. The CDR3 here is CASSTPLGRGRETQYF. Written as DNA, the CDR3 is TGTGCCAGCAGTACCCCTCTAGGCAGGGGGAGGGAGACCCAGTACTTC.

The V gene is TRBV28, the J gene TRBJ2-7; TRBD2 agrees at 7 bases. The CDR3 length is 14 residues. The trim removed 8 bases at V and 2 bases at J, leaving 9 bases unmatched. Germline lookup yields CDR1 MDHEN and CDR2 SYDVKM. The CDR3 DNA is TGTGCCAGCGCCTCCCACGGACTAGCCTACGAGCAGTACTTC. This encodes CASASHGLAYEQYF.

The chain employs TRBV7-2 and TRBJ2-1, with 8 bases matching TRBD2. The CDR3 is 14 amino acids. Germline CDR1 and CDR2: SGHTA and FQGNSA. J lost 2 bases, V lost 5 bases, and 2 bases had no gene match. Written as DNA, the CDR3 is TGTGCCAGCAGCCGGGGACTAGCCTACAATGAGCAGTTCTTC. Translating it yields CASSRGLAYNEQFF.

This rearrangement joins TRBV30 to TRBJ2-3; 13 bases match TRBD2. This CDR3 spans 16 amino acids. Trimming removed 3 bases from V and 4 bases from J; junction bases left unmatched: 7. CDR1 is GTSNPN, CDR2 SVGIG, per germline (reference sequence). DNA for the CDR3: TGTGCCTGGAGGAGAACTAGCGGGAGGGTTTCAGATACGCAGTATTTT. It is translated as CAWRRTSGRVSDTQYF.

The rearrangement joins TRBV9 to TRBJ1-4; maybe TRBD1 (5 bases). The CDR3 consists of 13 residues. The V end was cut by 2 bases, the J end by 8 bases, with 10 bases between. Per the germline V gene, CDR1 is SGDLS and CDR2 is YYNGEE. The CDR3 nucleotides are TGTGCCAGCAGCGTCGACAGCCGGGAAAAACTGTTTTTT. This codes for CASSVDSREKLFF.

The rearrangement uses TRBV5-4 and TRBJ2-5, with a tentative D call TRBD2 (5 bases). V was shortened by 0 bases and J by 5 bases, with 8 bases between the two germline ends. The germline V gene encodes CDR1 SGHNT and CDR2 YYREEE (reference sequence). The CDR3 loop spans 13 amino acids. The CDR3 sequence is CASSLASTETQYF. Written as DNA, the CDR3 is TGTGCCAGCAGCTTGGCTAGCACGGAGACCCAGTACTTC.